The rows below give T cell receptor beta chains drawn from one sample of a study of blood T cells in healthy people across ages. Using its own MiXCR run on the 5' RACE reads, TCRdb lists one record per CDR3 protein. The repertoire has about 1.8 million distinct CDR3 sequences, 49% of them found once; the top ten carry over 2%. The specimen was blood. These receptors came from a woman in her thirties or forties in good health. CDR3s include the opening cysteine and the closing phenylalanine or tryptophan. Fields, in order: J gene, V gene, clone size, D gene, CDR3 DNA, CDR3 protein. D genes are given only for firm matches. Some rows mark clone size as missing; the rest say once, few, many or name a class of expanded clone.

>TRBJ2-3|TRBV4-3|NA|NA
TGCGCCAGCAGCCAAGCGATGGTCCCGCCGGAAGGTACGCAGTATTTT
CASSQAMVPPEGTQYF
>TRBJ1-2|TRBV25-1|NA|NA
TGTGCCAGCAGTGACACAGGGACTGCTAACTGTGGCTACACCTTC
CASSDTGTANCGYTF
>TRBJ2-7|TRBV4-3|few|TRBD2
TGCGCCAGCAGCCCCGGCGCGGGGGGAACCTACGAGCAGTACTTC
CASSPGAGGTYEQYF
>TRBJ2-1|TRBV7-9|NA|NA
TGTGCCAGCAGCATCACTAGCCGGGGCTACAATGAGCAGTTCTTC
CASSITSRGYNEQFF
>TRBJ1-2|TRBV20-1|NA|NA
TGCAGTGCTAGAGAAACAGGGCGTCGTGCGGGCTACACCTTC
CSARETGRRAGYTF
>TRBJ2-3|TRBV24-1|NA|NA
TGTGCCACCAGTGTGGGCCTAGCAGCTAGCACAGATACGCAGTATTTT
CATSVGLAASTDTQYF
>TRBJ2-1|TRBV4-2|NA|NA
TGTGCCAGCAGCCAAGATCGTCGGAGGGTTGAGCAGTTCTTC
CASSQDRRRVEQFF
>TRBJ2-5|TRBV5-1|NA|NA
TGCGCCAGCAGCGACTCCGGGACGCCACAAGAGACCCAGTACTTC
CASSDSGTPQETQYF
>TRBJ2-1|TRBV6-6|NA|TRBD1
TGTGCCAGCAGTTACCAACAGGGGGCTTTCTCTTATGAGCAGTTCTTC
CASSYQQGAFSYEQFF
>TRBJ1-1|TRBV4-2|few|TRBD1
TGTGCCAGCAGCCCGTCGACAGGGGACACTGAAGCTTTCTTT
CASSPSTGDTEAFF
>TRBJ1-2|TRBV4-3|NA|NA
TGCGCCAGCAGCCAAGAAGCCCGTCCGATGAACTATGGCTACACCTTC
CASSQEARPMNYGYTF
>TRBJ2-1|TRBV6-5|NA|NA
TGTGCCAGCACTCCATCTGGAGGGAAGGGTGACAATGAGCAGTTCTTC
CASTPSGGKGDNEQFF
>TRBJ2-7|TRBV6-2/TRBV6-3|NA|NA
TGTGCCAGCAGTCCTAGACCTTCCCTAAACAATGAGCAGTACTTC
CASSPRPSLNNEQYF
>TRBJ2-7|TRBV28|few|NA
TGTGCCAGCAGTTTAATTAGCGAGCTCGAGCAGTACTTC
CASSLISELEQYF
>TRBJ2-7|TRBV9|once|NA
TGTGCCAGCAGCTCACAGAGAGAGGGAACCTTCTACGAGCAGTACTTC
CASSSQREGTFYEQYF
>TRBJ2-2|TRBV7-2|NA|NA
TGTGCCAGCAGCCCAGACAGAGCCGCGAACACCGGGGAGCTGTTTTTT
CASSPDRAANTGELFF
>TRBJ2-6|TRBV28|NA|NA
TGTGCCAGCTGGTCCTCTGGGGCCAACGTCCTGACTTTC
CASWSSGANVLTF
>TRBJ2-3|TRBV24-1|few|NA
TGTGCCACCAGTGAACCTGCACCTAGCACAGATACGCAGTATTTT
CATSEPAPSTDTQYF
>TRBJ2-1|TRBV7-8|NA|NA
TGTGCCAGCAGCGTATCCGACAGTTACAATGAGCAGTTCTTC
CASSVSDSYNEQFF
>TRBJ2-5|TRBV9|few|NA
TGTGCCAGCAGCGTAGCCCCTAAAGAGACCCAGTACTTC
CASSVAPKETQYF
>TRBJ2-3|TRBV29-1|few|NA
TGCAGCGTTGAGGGCAGATCCCGCACAGATACGCAGTATTTT
CSVEGRSRTDTQYF
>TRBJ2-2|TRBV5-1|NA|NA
TGCGCCAGCGCGGCCCTTATGAACACCGGGGAGCTGTTTTTT
CASAALMNTGELFF
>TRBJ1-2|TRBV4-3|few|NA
TGCGCCAGCAGCCATAAAGGAGACAGCTACACCTTC
CASSHKGDSYTF
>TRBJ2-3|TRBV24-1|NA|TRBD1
TGTGCCACCAGTGAACTGGGACAGGGGGCAGGCACGCAGTATTTT
CATSELGQGAGTQYF
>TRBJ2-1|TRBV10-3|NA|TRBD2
TGTGCCATCAGTCTTAGCGGGGACTACAATGAGCAGTTCTTC
CAISLSGDYNEQFF
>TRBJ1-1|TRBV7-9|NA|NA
TGTGCCAGCAGCTTACCGAGAGACAGCCCTATGAACACTGAAGCTTTCTTT
CASSLPRDSPMNTEAFF
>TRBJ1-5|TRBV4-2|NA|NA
TGTGCCAGCAGCCAAACAGCGTCGAGCGGTCAGCCCCAGCATTTT
CASSQTASSGQPQHF
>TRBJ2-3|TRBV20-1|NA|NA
TGCAGTGCTACCTCTGGGGGGAGCACAGATACGCAGTATTTT
CSATSGGSTDTQYF
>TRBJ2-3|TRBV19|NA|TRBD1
TGTGCCAGTAGTAACGACAGGGGGCAGACAGATACGCAGTATTTT
CASSNDRGQTDTQYF
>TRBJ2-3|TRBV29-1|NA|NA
TGCAGCGTTTCCTTTTTACAGAGCTACAAACCACCTGGCACAGATACGCAGTATTTT
CSVSFLQSYKPPGTDTQYF
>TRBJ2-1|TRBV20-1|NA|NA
TGCGGTGCCACAGGGATTCTTCTACCCAATGAGCAGTTCTTC
CGATGILLPNEQFF
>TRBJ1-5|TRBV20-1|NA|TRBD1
TGCAGTGCTAGAGATTATGGGACAGAGAATCAGCCCCAGCATTTT
CSARDYGTENQPQHF
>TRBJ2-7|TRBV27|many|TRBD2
TGTGCCAGCAGTTTACTGGAGGGAGGGGTCTACGAGCAGTACTTC
CASSLLEGGVYEQYF